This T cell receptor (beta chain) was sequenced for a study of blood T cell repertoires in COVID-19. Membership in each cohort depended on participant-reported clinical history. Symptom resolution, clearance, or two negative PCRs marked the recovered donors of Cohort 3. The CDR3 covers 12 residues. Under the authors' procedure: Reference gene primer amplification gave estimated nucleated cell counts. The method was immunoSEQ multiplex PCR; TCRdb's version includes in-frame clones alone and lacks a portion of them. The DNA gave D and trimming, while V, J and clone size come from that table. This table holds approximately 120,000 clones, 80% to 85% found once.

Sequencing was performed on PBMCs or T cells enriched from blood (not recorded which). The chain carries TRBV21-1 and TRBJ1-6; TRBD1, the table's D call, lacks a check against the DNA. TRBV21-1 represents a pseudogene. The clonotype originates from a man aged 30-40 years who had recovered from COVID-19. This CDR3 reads CARDASGSPLHF. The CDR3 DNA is TGTGCCAGAGACGCGTCAGGTTCACCCCTCCACTTT.